These 21 T cell receptor beta chains originate from one sample sequenced in a study of blood T cells in healthy people across ages. A second PCR of 7 to 11 cycles used a sample-barcoded 5' primer and a J-beta primer mix. Using its own MiXCR run on the 5' RACE reads, TCRdb lists one record per CDR3 protein. The sample shows over a million distinct CDR3 sequences, 59% of them seen only once. The sequenced material came from blood. The receptor source for this set is a man aged 18-30 years in good health.

J is TRBJ2-7 and V is TRBV6-1; D may be TRBD1 (6 bases). The germline V gene has CDR1 MNHNS and CDR2 SASEGT. This CDR3 has 13 amino acids. V shed 6 bases and J shed 7 bases, with 16 bases lying between them. CDR3 sequence (DNA): TGTGCCAGCAGAAGGACAGACGTGGGGGAGCAGTACTTC. Its translation is CASRRTDVGEQYF.

This clonotype was seen once. This chain uses TRBV12-3 or TRBV12-4 with TRBJ1-4; D is undetermined. The CDR3 length is 13 residues. Trimming shortened V by 6 bases and J by 8 bases, and 13 bases separated the two germline ends. CDR3: CASRPNRGEKLFF. The CDR3 DNA sequence: TGTGCCAGCAGACCTAATAGAGGGGAAAAACTGTTTTTT.

A few counts support this clonotype. J is TRBJ1-6 and V is TRBV7-8; TRBD1 aligns across 8 bases. J lost 6 bases, V lost 5 bases, and 9 bases had no gene match. CDR3 length: 16 amino acids. Germline CDR1 and CDR2: SGHVS and FQNEAQ. The CDR3 nucleotides are TGTGCCAGCAGCAAATCGGACAGGGCCCTTAATTCACCCCTCCACTTT. Its protein is CASSKSDRALNSPLHF.

V usage is TRBV11-2 and J usage is TRBJ2-1, with 7 nucleotides matching TRBD2. The junction had 9 bases not matched to a gene; V was cut back by 7 bases and J by 0 bases. Germline V gene lookup returns CDR1 SGHAT and CDR2 FQNNGV. This CDR3 spans 16 amino acids. DNA for the CDR3: TGTGCCAGCACGGAGGCGGGGGTCAGCTCCTACAATGAGCAGTTCTTC. Amino acid sequence: CASTEAGVSSYNEQFF.

The rearrangement joins TRBV7-2 to TRBJ2-1; D unclear. Judging by the DNA end, TRBJ2-7 fits better; the J call may be wrong. The CDR3 covers 14 residues. CDR1 and CDR2 (germline): SGHTA, FQGNSA. This CDR3 is CATNGRATYNEQYF. CDR3 DNA: TGTGCCACCAATGGACGGGCTACCTACAATGAGCAGTACTTC.

The chain couples TRBV12-3 or TRBV12-4 to TRBJ1-1, with 12 bases that match TRBD1. The CDR3 loop spans 18 amino acids. With V trimmed by 5 bases and J by 4 bases, 14 bases remained unmatched. The CDR3 DNA follows: TGTGCCAGCAGTCGGAATCCTCCGGGACAGGGGGCGGGCACTGAAGCTTTCTTT. This sequence encodes CASSRNPPGQGAGTEAFF.

The CDR3 here is CASSFAGNTEAFF. As DNA, the CDR3 is TGTGCCAGCAGTTTCGCAGGGAACACTGAAGCTTTCTTT. V gene TRBV27 combines with J gene TRBJ1-1; D is undetermined. The CDR3 runs to 13 residues. V was trimmed by 3 bases and J by 1 base, leaving 6 bases between them. The germline gives CDR1 MNHEY, CDR2 SMNVEV (reference sequence).

This chain links TRBV2 with TRBJ1-4, with D maybe TRBD1 (5 bases). CDR1 is SNHLY and CDR2 is FYNNEI in the germline V gene. The CDR3 has 14 residues. V was trimmed by 6 bases and J by 8 bases, leaving 16 bases between them. The CDR3 DNA is TGTGCCAGCAGCATACTCCGGGGCGGCGAAAAACTGTTTTTT. This translates into CASSILRGGEKLFF.

The chain has TRBV20-1 and TRBJ2-7; 7 bases line up with TRBD2. The V segment lost 6 bases and the J segment 3 bases; nucleotides outside the gene matches: 8. The CDR3 is 13 residues long. CDR1 is DFQATT, CDR2 SNEGSKA, per germline (reference sequence). The CDR3 DNA follows: TGCAGTGCCAGGGAGGGGAACTACTACGAGCAGTACTTC. Its translation is CSAREGNYYEQYF.

The chain combines TRBV4-3 with TRBJ2-2; tentative D call: TRBD2 (10 bases). The CDR3 loop spans 17 amino acids. CDR1 and CDR2 from the germline V gene are LGHNA and YSLEER. Deletions cut 4 bases from V and 6 bases from J, with 21 bases between. CDR3 sequence (DNA): TGCGCCAGCAGCCCCTTACTAGCGGGGACAGGGTCCGGGGAGCTGTTTTTT. This sequence encodes CASSPLLAGTGSGELFF.

The J gene is TRBJ2-3, the V gene TRBV27; D is unresolved. This CDR3 is built from 14 residues. Germline V gene sequence: CDR1 MNHEY, CDR2 SMNVEV (reference sequence). The germline V and J ends were trimmed by 5 bases and 2 bases, with 11 bases remaining between them. The CDR3 region is CASSVYPITDTQYF. The DNA of the CDR3 is TGTGCCAGCAGTGTATACCCTATCACAGATACGCAGTATTTT.

This clonotype occurred a few times. V gene TRBV5-1 combines with J gene TRBJ2-7; TRBD2 matches at 8 bases. CDR1 SGHRS and CDR2 YFSETQ come from the germline V gene. Trimming at V came to 1 base and at J to 6 bases, leaving 15 bases not matched to a gene. The CDR3 has 17 residues. The CDR3: CASSLYPSGLSSGEQYF. The DNA of the CDR3 is TGCGCCAGCAGCTTGTATCCTAGCGGGTTGTCTTCGGGCGAGCAGTACTTC. Based on the CDR3 plus reference TRBV5-1 and TRBJ2-7, the full variable domain is KAGVTQTPRYLIKTRGQQVTLSCSPISGHRSVSWYQQTPGQGLQFLFEYFSETQRNKGNFPGRFSGRQFSNSRSEMNVSTLELGDSALYLCASSLYPSGLSSGEQYFGPGTRLTVT.

This chain connects TRBV6-5 to TRBJ2-4, with TRBD2 matching over 8 bases. The J call may be incorrect, as the DNA end agrees better with TRBJ2-7. Germline assignment: CDR1 MNHEY and CDR2 SVGAGI. This CDR3 has 15 amino acids. The CDR3 loop is CASSYGASGYYEQYF. CDR3 DNA sequence: TGTGCCAGCAGTTACGGTGCTAGCGGGTATTACGAGCAGTACTTC.

This rearrangement joins TRBV15 to TRBJ1-4; the D is unclear. Germline CDR1 and CDR2: LNHNV and YYDKDF (reference sequence). V lost 4 bases and J 7 bases, leaving 7 bases between the germline ends. The CDR3 totals 12 residues. In DNA form, the CDR3 reads TGTGCCACCAGCAATCCGGGTGAAAAACTGTTTTTT. Translated: CATSNPGEKLFF. Based on the CDR3 plus reference TRBV15 and TRBJ1-4, the full variable domain is DAMVIQNPRYQVTQFGKPVTLSCSQTLNHNVMYWYQQKSSQAPKLLFHYYDKDFNNEADTPDNFQSRRPNTSFCFLDIRSPGLGDTAMYLCATSNPGEKLFFGSGTQLSVL.

The chain uses TRBV2 and TRBJ1-2, with 10 bases that match TRBD1. Germline trimming cut 2 bases from V and 10 bases from J; bases unmatched to any gene: 13. From germline, CDR1 is SNHLY and CDR2 FYNNEI. This CDR3 contains 16 residues. DNA for the CDR3: TGTGCCAGCAGTGAAAGATTCGGGACAGGGGCCGAAAACTACACCTTC. Residues: CASSERFGTGAENYTF.

This clonotype was counted a few times. V gene TRBV7-9 combines with J gene TRBJ2-1; 9 bases fit TRBD1. The CDR3 runs 15 residues. Germline V gives CDR1 SEHNR, CDR2 FQNEAQ (reference sequence). J was trimmed by 8 bases and V by 1 base; bases with no gene match: 6. CDR3 DNA sequence: TGTGCCAGCAGCTTAGGGCACAGGGGGCAGGATGAGCAGTTCTTC. Protein product: CASSLGHRGQDEQFF.

This clonotype was observed a few times. The chain employs TRBV10-3 and TRBJ2-7; D unclear. The V end was cut by 0 bases, the J end by 0 bases, with 9 bases between. The CDR3 consists of 15 residues. CDR1 and CDR2 from the germline V gene are ENHRY and SYGVKD. The CDR3 DNA follows: TGTGCCATCAGTGAGTCAAGAACAGACTCCTACGAGCAGTACTTC. This translates into CAISESRTDSYEQYF.

This clonotype was seen only a few times. This chain connects TRBV20-1 to TRBJ2-1, with 11 bases aligning to TRBD2. V lost 5 bases, J lost 6 bases, and 12 bases stayed unmatched. Germline CDR1 and CDR2: DFQATT and SNEGSKA (reference sequence). The length of the CDR3 is 16 residues. In DNA form, the CDR3 reads TGCAGTGCTTGGGACTCCGGGACTAGCGGTTCCAATGAGCAGTTCTTC. Translated, it gives CSAWDSGTSGSNEQFF.

This clonotype has a handful of counts. The chain joins TRBV11-2 to TRBJ2-1, with D possibly matching TRBD2 (6 bases). V dropped 5 bases and J dropped 7 bases, with 18 bases sitting between them. CDR3 length equals 15 residues. In germline, CDR1 is SGHAT, CDR2 FQNNGV. Here the CDR3 reads CASSRGTGAPNEQFF. The DNA for the CDR3 is TGTGCCAGCAGCCGCGGCACGGGAGCCCCAAATGAGCAGTTCTTC.

The V and J genes are TRBV6-2 or TRBV6-3 and TRBJ2-3; 8 bases align to TRBD1. Germline loops: CDR1 MNHEY, CDR2 SVGEGT. The CDR3 has 14 residues. The V gene end was trimmed by 6 bases and the J gene end by 5 bases; junction bases not matched to a gene: 7. The CDR3 is CASRWDRKVDTQYF. In nucleotides, the CDR3 is TGTGCCAGCAGATGGGACAGGAAGGTAGATACGCAGTATTTT.

J is TRBJ2-3 and V is TRBV9, with D perhaps being TRBD1 or TRBD2 (6 bases each). Looked up from germline, CDR1 is SGDLS and CDR2 is YYNGEE. CDR3 length: 14 amino acids. With 2 bases removed from V and 5 bases from J, the gap between germline ends came to 12 bases. The CDR3: CASSVYREEDTQYF. CDR3 DNA: TGTGCCAGCAGCGTTTACAGGGAGGAAGATACGCAGTATTTT.